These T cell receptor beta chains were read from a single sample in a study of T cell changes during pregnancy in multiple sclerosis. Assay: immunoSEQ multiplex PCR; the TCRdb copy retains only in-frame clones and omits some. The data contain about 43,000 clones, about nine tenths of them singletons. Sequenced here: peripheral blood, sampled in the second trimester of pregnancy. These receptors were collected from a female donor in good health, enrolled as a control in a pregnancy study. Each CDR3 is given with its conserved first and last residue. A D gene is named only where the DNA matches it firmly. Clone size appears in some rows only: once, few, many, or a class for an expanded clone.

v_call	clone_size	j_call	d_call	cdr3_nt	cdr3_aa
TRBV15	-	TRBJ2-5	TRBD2	TGTGCCACCAGCAGGGAACTAGCGGTCCAAGAGACCCAGTACTTC	CATSRELAVQETQYF
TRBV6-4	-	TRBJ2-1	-	TGTGCCAGCAGTGACGCCAGAAATGAGCAGTTCTTC	CASSDARNEQFF
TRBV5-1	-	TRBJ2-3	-	TGCGCCAGCAGTCTAGAAGGGGCGGGGCCCAGCACAGATACGCAGTATTTT	CASSLEGAGPSTDTQYF
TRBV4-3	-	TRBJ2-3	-	TGCGCCAGCAGCCAGGGCATGACAGGCCCCACAGATACGCAGTATTTT	CASSQGMTGPTDTQYF
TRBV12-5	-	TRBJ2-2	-	TGTGCTAGTGGTTTGGTATTGGGGCCCGGGGAGCTGTTTTTT	CASGLVLGPGELFF
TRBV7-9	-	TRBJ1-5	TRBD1	TGTGCCAGCAGCCTACCCCCGGGACAGGGGGTGATTCAGCCCCAGCATTTT	CASSLPPGQGVIQPQHF
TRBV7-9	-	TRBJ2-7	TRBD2	TGTGCCAGCAGCTTAGGGACTAGCTCCTACGAGCAGTACTTC	CASSLGTSSYEQYF
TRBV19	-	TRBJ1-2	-	TGTGCCAGTAGCCTCAGGGGCCCGATTGGCTACACCTTC	CASSLRGPIGYTF
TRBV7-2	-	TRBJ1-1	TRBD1	TGTGCCAGCAACGGGGACAGCGCAGCGGGTACTGAAGCTTTCTTT	CASNGDSAAGTEAFF
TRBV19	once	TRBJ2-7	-	TGTGCCAGTAGTATGGGCCAGGTCTCCTACGAGCAGTACTTC	CASSMGQVSYEQYF
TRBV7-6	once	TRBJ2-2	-	TGTGCCAGCAGCTTAGTGGCAGACACCGGGGAGCTGTTTTTT	CASSLVADTGELFF
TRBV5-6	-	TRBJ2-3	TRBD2	TGTGCCAGCAGCATAACCGGGACTAGCGGGGGTAGGACAGATACGCAGTATTTT	CASSITGTSGGRTDTQYF
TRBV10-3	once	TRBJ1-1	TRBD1	TGTGCCATCAGTGGAGATCCCCCAGGGGGACCTGAAGCTTTCTTT	CAISGDPPGGPEAFF
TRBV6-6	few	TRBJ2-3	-	TGTGCCAGCACTAGCACAGATACGCAGTATTTT	CASTSTDTQYF
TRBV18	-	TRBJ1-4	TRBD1	TGTGCCAGCTCACCAGGGACAGAAACTAATGAAAAACTGTTTTTT	CASSPGTETNEKLFF